This TCR beta chain stems from a study of tumor-infiltrating lymphocytes in primary liver carcinoma. Scientists recovered RNA and DNA together from roughly 21-30 mg of unsorted bulk tissue. Subjects presented with primary liver carcinoma managed by surgical resection. Chronic HBV infection was present in the patients, who were treatment-naive. Regarding this clonotype: Its antigen is currently unknown. Given the absence of the conserved phenylalanine or tryptophan at the CDR3 end, a read error is likely.

Findings and limits, study-wide: The 250 largest clones made up significantly more of tumor than blood repertoires (p = 0.039). Less overlap was seen in tumor-adjacent and tumor-blood pairs than in tumor region pairs.

Trimming pared 8 bases from V and 8 bases from J, leaving 10 bases between. In germline, CDR1 is ENHRY, CDR2 SYGVKD. There are 11 residues in the CDR3. Priming with a constant-region primer yielded TCR beta cDNA from about 480 ng total RNA. ARM-PCR was slightly modified, and three nested multiplex PCR rounds with it gave rise to the TCR beta libraries. In the first two PCR rounds, TRBV1-TRBV30 forward primers were paired with a C-beta reverse primer, and each round lasted roughly 10 cycles. From the multiplex PCR reads, TCRdb called clonotypes with MiXCR, one entry per CDR3 protein. The sample lists tens of thousands of distinct CDR3 sequences, 69% occurring once.

The origin of this receptor is a man aged 35 to 55 with primary liver carcinoma and hepatitis B virus infection. This sequence joins TRBV10-3 and TRBJ2-1; D unclear. The sequenced material came from tumor-adjacent normal liver tissue. The CDR3 DNA sequence: TGTGCCATCTGTCATGACTATGAGCAGTTCTAC. It is translated as CAICHDYEQFY.